This T cell receptor (beta chain) was documented in a study of cytomegalovirus exposure and HLA in healthy donors (dated by TCRdb to 2015 to 2018). Describing the broader study: In an earlier analysis of roughly 500 of the donors, around 290 Gb of sequence data and approximately 100 million unique TCR beta sequences from about 180 million T cells were reported. Approximately 300 gigabases of sequencing data and tens of millions of unique TCR sequences made up an early release that covered 640 HLA-typed donors. The genetic ancestry cluster associated with self-reported Caucasian donors included around four fifths of the roughly 410 genotyped donors. The aim of the study was to test whether cataloging public T cell receptors could identify signatures of past pathogen exposure. The study profiled the T cell repertoires of 500 to 800 subjects by immunosequencing and related them to cytomegalovirus serostatus. A separate validation cohort of 100 to 150 different subjects was used in addition to the roughly 670-subject first cohort. To predict cytomegalovirus infection status, the study brought together high-throughput TCR immunosequencing, statistical association of individual TCRs with disease status, and machine learning. To study patterns of TCR occurrence, a later analysis re-analyzed previously published TCR beta repertoires from under 750 donors and added high-resolution HLA genotyping. Rather than using new phenotypic data, the later analysis identified candidate immune exposures from TCR beta sequences and from how often those sequences occurred across donors. To decide whether each TCR beta V gene segment behaved as functional or pseudogenic, an earlier analysis of approximately 600 of the donors relied on high-throughput TCR beta sequencing. Donor age, sex, ethnicity and CMV serostatus were compiled together with the repertoire data. In a later genetic analysis, genome-wide SNP genotypes for 398 of the 666 donors were used, and that subset was treated as a discovery cohort. Every discovery cohort repertoire had been produced on one sequencing platform. Both class I and class II loci were covered by HLA typing, at four-digit resolution. The number of typed donors differed by locus: about 620-640 for A, B, C, DRB1 and DQB1; approximately 530 for DQA1; over 600 for DPA1; and roughly 490 for DPB1. Roughly 5 DR-DQ haplotypes were treated as single units for association and clustering because of strong linkage in the cohort. On average, roughly 200,000 unique TCR beta nucleotide sequences were sequenced per donor among 398 genotyped donors of the cohort, with approximately 18% of those sequences being non-productive.

There are 15 amino acids in the CDR3, from cysteine to phenylalanine inclusive. Only the CDR3 portion is preserved as DNA: 45 bases, with reading frame beginning at the first base. CDR1 and CDR2 were assigned from the germline V gene as MDHEN and SYDVKM. Germline trimming: 7 bases from V, 9 bases from J; junction bases outside gene matches: 12. The cohort comprised around 690 healthy bone marrow donors. At the time of sampling, every cohort member was nominally healthy, though immune exposures that went unrecorded were likely present. The donor tested CMV seronegative, placing the donor among the roughly 400 seronegative members of the cohort. Every donor gave a peripheral blood sample, and the peripheral blood mononuclear cells from that sample were used for TCR beta sequencing. Genomic DNA was extracted from the blood cell samples with the Qiagen DNeasy Blood Extraction Kit. Library preparation was by the immunoSEQ multiplex PCR assay. For the multiplex PCR, a mixture combining 60 forward primers for TCR Vbeta segments and 13 reverse primers for TCR Jbeta segments was used. The CDR3 region of rearranged TCR beta genes was amplified from genomic DNA by a multiplex PCR assay. The Illumina HiSeq System was used to sequence the amplified TCR beta libraries as 87-base-pair reads. From the authors' description of their analysis: Across the 600 to 700 repertoires, a later analysis counted 80 million or so unique TCR beta chains, approximately 12 million of which were shared by at least two donors. Raw reads were error-corrected and collapsed into unique sequences by a nearest-neighbor algorithm in which closely related sequences were merged to remove PCR and sequencing errors. CDR3 sequences were aligned to IMGT reference sequences to assign V, D and J gene segments. For a sequence to be retained, at least a six-nucleotide match to both a V gene segment and a J gene segment was required. Rearrangements were classified as productive when the CDR3 lacked stop codons and remained in frame with V and J, and all other rearrangements were classified as non-productive. CDR3 was defined by IMGT convention, running from the second conserved V-encoded cysteine to the conserved J-encoded phenylalanine. In an earlier analysis of around 600 of the donors, sequences lacking an unambiguous match to a single V gene segment were excluded. An earlier analysis of several hundred of the donors called V segments functional above 56.7% productive rearrangements and segregating when the between-donor standard deviation exceeded 5%. A statistical classification framework was built to diagnose cytomegalovirus status from the catalog of TCR beta chain sequences. A later analysis assigned V and J genes by comparing TCR nucleotide sequences with IMGT/GENE-DB human TR gene sequences. In a later analysis, CDR3 sequences and most-parsimonious VDJ recombination scenarios were assigned using the TCRdist pipeline. In a later analysis, each TCR beta chain was defined by its CDR3 amino acid sequence together with its V-gene family, and reads lacking a unique V-gene family were excluded. As a way to deal with suspected cross-contamination and a sequencing artifact, a later analysis dropped roughly 620 nucleotide sequences that were highly shared and had low generation probability. For each public chain, a later analysis derived a clonal expansion index from normalized ranks of inferred template counts within each repertoire. In a later analysis, generation probabilities were computed using a VDJ recombination model fitted to out-of-frame rearrangements, and the results were checked against IGoR. In a later analysis, TCR-TCR, TCR-HLA and TCR-CMV co-occurrence was scored with hypergeometric tests, and a repertoire-size bias correction was applied to TCR pairs. To estimate false discovery rates, a later analysis permuted the HLA or CMV assignments 20 times. In a later analysis, co-occurring TCRs were grouped using DBSCAN, and TCRdist sequence similarity was added for clustering within HLA-allele-positive subsets. Repertoires with fewer than 30,000 or more than 120,000 public chains, plus five repertoires with anomalous nucleotide sharing, were excluded from co-occurrence clustering. TCRdb carries this immuneACCESS record with in-frame sequences only. Its versions omit some clonotypes, under half of them owing to an unresolved V gene in the studies checked, with the rest unexplained. V, J and clone size reflect that table, while D and trimming were determined from the DNA. For this sample, the table gives about 140,000 clones. The leading ten clones occupy 0.96% of the sample.

General findings and caveats noted by the study authors: A later analysis found that HLA-associated TCR beta chains were more clonally expanded and had lower generation probabilities than equally common non-associated chains. The classifier was reported to diagnose cytomegalovirus status with high specificity and sensitivity in both the original and validation cohorts. In an earlier analysis of about 600 of the donors, most TCR beta V segments appeared in productive rearrangements about 90% or about 30% of the time, broadly matching IMGT annotations. According to a later analysis, most CMV-associated TCR beta chains appeared to be HLA-restricted, and the HLA associations seemed to be driven largely by CMV exposure. A further reported finding was that TCR beta sequences accurately predicted the HLA-A and HLA-B alleles for most subjects in the first cohort. When HLA alleles, especially DR and DQ, strongly co-occurred, attributing TCR associations to individual alleles was difficult. A later analysis reported that several top co-occurrence clusters appeared linked to parvovirus B19, influenza, CMV and Epstein-Barr virus. The 87-base-pair reads could not distinguish some IMGT-functional V segments, including TRBV6-2 and TRBV6-3, so those segments were excluded. V-gene and J-gene trimming of TCR beta chains was associated with a missense DCLRE1C variant in a later genetic analysis, and the association was replicated in an independent cohort. A later genetic analysis reported fewer N-insertions in productive TCRs among donors in an Asian-associated ancestry cluster than the roughly 700-donor mean. CMV serostatus was the only immune exposure information available for the cohort. The presence/absence analyses assumed that sequencing depth was roughly uniform across donors, and that assumption may not be true. According to a later analysis, TCR association rates differed among HLA loci, with DRB1 alleles showing the most associated TCRs and HLA-C alleles showing the fewest. Because HLA typing was unavailable for some donors at each locus, only the typed subset was used in association tests. It was suggested by the authors that the approach could potentially be generalized to other disease states and immunological phenotypes. This cohort had only TCR beta chains sequenced, and the lack of alpha or paired-chain data limited which features could be detected. A total of 164 TCR beta chains were listed by the study as associated with cytomegalovirus. Seventeen rarely observed V segments, including chromosome 9 orphons, were excluded from the earlier analysis of just under 600 of the donors because counts were too low. A few of the identified cytomegalovirus-associated TCR beta chains were confirmed in vitro to be specific for cytomegalovirus antigens. Linkage disequilibrium might explain the correlated functional status among segregating V segments, but an unknown experimental factor could not be ruled out. At a false discovery rate of 0.05, a later analysis linked 15,000 to 20,000 TCR beta sequences to specific HLA alleles. While some public TCRs were present in many individuals, most TCR sequences turned up only very rarely across donors. A group of highly shared sequence variants was considered likely to be a technical artifact of the sequencing pipeline.

Of note for this clone: Its antigen is not yet known.

This clonotype originated in a male donor in good health and CMV-seronegative. The sample comprised PBMCs. In this chain, TRBV28 is recombined with TRBJ2-4; TRBD1 lines up with 10 middle nucleotides. CDR3 sequence: CASNDVGTGDVIQYF. The nucleotides are TGTGCCAGCAACGACGTGGGGACAGGGGATGTCATTCAGTACTTC.